The rows below give T cell receptor beta chains drawn from one sample of a study of persistence of HIV-infected CD4 T cells. No cognate antigen is known for these TCRs. The data were produced by immunoSEQ multiplex PCR, yet TCRdb's version contains in-frame clones alone and is incomplete. Of roughly 34,000 clones listed, 82% were seen once; the top ten hold around 0.86%. The source was CD4+ T cells sorted from PBMCs after approximately 19-hour stimulation, collected from a patient who received antiretroviral therapy. The source is an adult man with HIV who was CMV-seropositive. CDR3s include the opening cysteine and the closing phenylalanine or tryptophan.

V: TRBV7-3
J: TRBJ2-7
length: 14
CDR3: CASSLTVGPYEQYF

V: TRBV6-5
J: TRBJ2-6
length: 14
CDR3: CASSSTFGANVLTF

V: TRBV29-1
J: TRBJ2-7
length: 11
CDR3: CSVADLYEQYF

V: TRBV6-2/TRBV6-3
J: TRBJ1-1
length: 13
CDR3: CASSFGQYTEAFF

V: TRBV10-3
J: TRBJ2-5
length: 13
CDR3: CAISESNVETQYF

V: TRBV28
J: TRBJ1-2
length: 11
CDR3: CASSINYGYTF

V: TRBV18
J: TRBJ1-2
length: 13
CDR3: CASSRGADYGYTF

V: TRBV7-2
J: TRBJ2-3
length: 15
CDR3: CASSGGGAGTDTQYF

V: TRBV5-1
J: TRBJ2-5
length: 14
CDR3: CASSFQGWGETQYF

V: TRBV24-1
J: TRBJ2-3
length: 17
CDR3: CATSDSSRGRNTDTQYF

V: TRBV24-1
J: TRBJ2-1
length: 16
CDR3: CATSDWRTGKYNEQFF

V: TRBV6-5
J: TRBJ1-6
length: 13
CDR3: CASRPPGNSPLHF

V: TRBV12-3/TRBV12-4
J: TRBJ2-3
length: 11
CDR3: CASSRFDTQYF

V: TRBV27
J: TRBJ1-6
length: 14
CDR3: CASRGGSFNSPLHF

V: TRBV5-8
J: TRBJ1-2
length: 14
CDR3: CASSLGSLSYGYTF

V: TRBV7-9
J: TRBJ2-2
length: 17
CDR3: CASSQEGGSGNTGELFF

V: TRBV27
J: TRBJ2-1
length: 16
CDR3: CASSPGLAAIYNEQFF

V: TRBV5-5
J: TRBJ1-6
length: 14
CDR3: CASSGTRENSPLHF

V: TRBV6-1
J: TRBJ1-2
length: 15
CDR3: CASSDRQGAQYGYTF

V: TRBV10-3
J: TRBJ1-1
length: 14
CDR3: CAISVRPPNTEAFF

V: TRBV6-5
J: TRBJ1-5
length: 12
CDR3: CASSYRGGPQHF

V: TRBV24-1
J: TRBJ1-5
length: 14
CDR3: CATSGRAFNQPQHF

V: TRBV6-5
J: TRBJ2-5
length: 15
CDR3: CASRRRTGGQETQYF

V: TRBV7-9
J: TRBJ2-3
length: 15
CDR3: CASSLAGSGAYGQYF

V: TRBV7-2
J: TRBJ2-2
length: 15
CDR3: CASSLTGANTGELFF

V: TRBV28
J: TRBJ2-7
length: 16
CDR3: CASIPTASGSSYEQYF

V: TRBV5-4
J: TRBJ1-4
length: 14
CDR3: CASSRDTPNEKLFF

V: TRBV30
J: TRBJ1-1
length: 14
CDR3: CAWFDRELRTEAFF

V: TRBV20-1
J: TRBJ1-1
length: 11
CDR3: CSSKTGKEAFF

V: TRBV3-1/TRBV3-2
J: TRBJ1-6
length: 14
CDR3: CASSQESRNSPLHF

V: TRBV12-3/TRBV12-4
J: TRBJ2-1
length: 11
CDR3: CASSSYNEQFF

V: TRBV30
J: TRBJ2-7
length: 14
CDR3: CAWTRAGASYEQYF

V: TRBV2
J: TRBJ1-5
length: 13
CDR3: CASGEHREQPQHF

V: TRBV5-6
J: TRBJ2-7
length: 18
CDR3: CASSLWDRGVRLSYEQYF

V: TRBV14
J: TRBJ1-1
length: 15
CDR3: CASSRAGTANTEAFF

V: TRBV19
J: TRBJ2-5
length: 15
CDR3: CASSKARVGQETQYF

V: TRBV10-3
J: TRBJ1-2
length: 15
CDR3: CAIMGRDRGDYGYTF

V: TRBV7-9
J: TRBJ1-2
length: 15
CDR3: CASSLAGVSNYGYTF

V: TRBV9
J: TRBJ2-7
length: 14
CDR3: CASSLSGTGLEQYF

V: TRBV7-6
J: TRBJ1-6
length: 16
CDR3: CASSSQGAGYNSPLHF

V: TRBV6-5
J: TRBJ1-1
length: 14
CDR3: CAILRGTVNTEAFF

V: TRBV30
J: TRBJ1-5
length: 12
CDR3: CAWSAGGKPQHF

V: TRBV7-2
J: TRBJ1-5
length: 14
CDR3: CASSLQGNSQPQHF

V: TRBV7-3
J: TRBJ1-2
length: 15
CDR3: CASSIKVFGVHGYTF

V: TRBV28
J: TRBJ1-2
length: 15
CDR3: CASSLWERKNYGYTF

V: TRBV3-1/TRBV3-2
J: TRBJ2-7
length: 12
CDR3: CASSQRFYEQYF

V: TRBV27
J: TRBJ1-3
length: 11
CDR3: CASMLGNTIYF

V: TRBV18
J: TRBJ2-5
length: 14
CDR3: CASSLKPGRETQYF